This T cell receptor beta chain emerged from a study of cytomegalovirus exposure and HLA in healthy donors. General study points: It was fewer than 200 TCR beta chains that were listed as cytomegalovirus-associated. As confirmed in vitro, a few CMV-associated chains were specific for CMV antigens.

Clones were sequenced by immunoSEQ multiplex PCR, and TCRdb holds only the in-frame ones, with some missing. In the table there are 55,000 to 80,000 clones, just under 95% of which are singletons. For this clone: Its target is unknown.

The donors belonged to the roughly 120-subject validation cohort, separate from the 666-subject first cohort. The CDR3 has 16 amino acids. Deletions cut 0 bases from V and 3 bases from J, with 12 bases between. Germline lookup yields CDR1 MNHEY and CDR2 SVGAGI. This chain links TRBV6-5 with TRBJ2-1, with TRBD2 as a possible D gene (5 bases). This TCR was sampled from a woman between 18 and 29 years old in good health and CMV-seropositive. The sample was PBMCs. In nucleotides, the CDR3 is TGTGCCAGCAGTTACTCGATCGGGGTTGGCTACAATGAGCAGTTCTTC. It yields the protein CASSYSIGVGYNEQFF.